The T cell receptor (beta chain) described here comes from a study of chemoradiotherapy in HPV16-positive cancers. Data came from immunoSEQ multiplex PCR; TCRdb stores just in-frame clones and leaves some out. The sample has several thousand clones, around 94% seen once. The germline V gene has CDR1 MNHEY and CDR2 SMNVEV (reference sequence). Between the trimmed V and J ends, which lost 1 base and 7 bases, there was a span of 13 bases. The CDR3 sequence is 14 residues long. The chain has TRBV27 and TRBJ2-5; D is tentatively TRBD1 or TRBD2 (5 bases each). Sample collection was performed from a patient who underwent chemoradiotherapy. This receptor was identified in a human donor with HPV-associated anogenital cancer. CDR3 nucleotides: TGTGCCAGCAGTTTATTTCCGGGACGGGGGACCCAGTACTTC. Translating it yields CASSLFPGRGTQYF.